These 32 T cell receptor beta chains were all obtained from the same sample, sequenced in a study of blood T cell repertoires in COVID-19. Sequencing was performed with immunoSEQ multiplex PCR; in TCRdb, only in-frame clones are kept and a portion is missing. The repertoire has almost 350,000 clones, around 90% of them found once; the top ten carry 3.5% to 4%. The sample consisted of peripheral blood. The receptors originated from a woman aged 60 to 75 with COVID-19, enrolled during active disease.

This rearrangement joins TRBV4-2 to TRBJ1-4, with TRBD1 matching over 8 bases. The CDR3 extends over 17 amino acids. V lost 4 bases to trimming and J lost 7 bases; unmatched junction nucleotides: 14. Germline V gene lookup returns CDR1 LGHNA and CDR2 YNFKEQ. The CDR3 spells CASSRGGTGRSGEKLFF. CDR3 DNA sequence: TGTGCCAGCAGCCGAGGGGGGACAGGACGTTCCGGTGAAAAACTGTTTTTT.

This clone was counted between two and nine times. This sequence joins TRBV5-6 and TRBJ1-2; D may be TRBD1 (6 bases). The CDR3 totals 14 residues. Trimming removed 4 bases at V and 6 bases at J, with 16 bases between. Germline V lookup: CDR1 SGHDT, CDR2 YYEEEE. The CDR3 coding sequence is TGTGCCAGCAGCCAGGCCGGACAGTGGAATGGCTACACCTTC. This encodes CASSQAGQWNGYTF.

In this sample, this clone turned up once. The CDR3 region is CASAKGQTQETQYF. The CDR3 coding sequence is TGTGCTAGTGCCAAGGGACAGACCCAAGAGACCCAGTACTTC. The chain employs TRBV12-5 and TRBJ2-5, with 7 bases that match TRBD1. Germline assignment: CDR1 LGHNT and CDR2 FRNRAP. The V and J ends lost 7 bases and 1 base, in that order; junction bases with no gene match: 6. CDR3 size: 14 residues.

This clone was found once. The chain couples TRBV5-4 to TRBJ1-1, with D tentatively TRBD1 (5 bases). The CDR3 runs to 16 residues. Trimming took 1 base from V and 4 from J, leaving 17 bases between them. The germline V gene has CDR1 SGHNT and CDR2 YYREEE (reference sequence). The CDR3 sequence is CASSLSSWGDGTEAFF. The CDR3 DNA reads as TGTGCCAGCAGCTTGAGTAGCTGGGGGGATGGCACTGAAGCTTTCTTT.

In this sample, this clone turned up a few times. The CDR3 protein is CASSQLAVAGALADTQYF. CDR3 nucleotides: TGCGCCAGCAGCCAACTTGCGGTAGCGGGGGCCCTAGCAGATACGCAGTATTTT. The chain links TRBV4-1 to TRBJ2-3, with TRBD2 identical over 9 bases. V lost 2 bases, J lost 4 bases, and 13 bases stayed unmatched. CDR3 size: 18 residues. From germline, CDR1 is MGHRA and CDR2 YSYEKL.

The rearrangement joins TRBV5-4 to TRBJ2-7; TRBD1 might be the D (6 bases). Trimming pared 4 bases from V and 2 bases from J, leaving 16 bases between. The CDR3 runs 15 residues. CDR1 and CDR2 from the germline V gene are SGHNT and YYREEE (reference sequence). In DNA, the CDR3 is TGTGCCAGCAGCGGTGGTCACAGGGATACCTACGAGCAGTACTTC. Translating gives CASSGGHRDTYEQYF.

J is TRBJ2-5 and V is TRBV7-9; 8 positions match TRBD2. The junction had 7 bases not matched to a gene; V was cut back by 5 bases and J by 5 bases. Germline CDR1 reads SEHNR; CDR2 reads FQNEAQ (reference sequence). This CDR3 is built from 14 residues. This CDR3 is CASSKERGWETQYF. The CDR3 DNA sequence: TGTGCCAGCAGCAAAGAGCGGGGGTGGGAGACCCAGTACTTC.

The rearrangement links TRBV19 to TRBJ1-4; 7 nucleotides line up with TRBD1. V dropped 7 bases and J dropped 4; count of bases not matched to a gene: 6. Germline CDR1 is LNHDA and CDR2 is SQIVND (reference sequence). This CDR3 spans 14 amino acids. CDR3 sequence reads: CASKDREINEKLFF. CDR3 in DNA: TGTGCCAGTAAAGACAGGGAAATTAATGAAAAACTGTTTTTT.

The rearrangement joins TRBV19 to TRBJ1-1, with D possibly matching TRBD1 (5 bases). The V end was cut by 5 bases, the J end by 2 bases, with 12 bases between. This CDR3 contains 14 residues. Germline CDR1 LNHDA, CDR2 SQIVND (reference sequence). Here the CDR3 reads CASSSPGSNTEAFF. In nucleotides, the CDR3 is TGTGCCAGTAGTTCCCCAGGGTCCAACACTGAAGCTTTCTTT. The full variable domain, completed using reference TRBV19 and TRBJ1-1, is DGGITQSPKYLFRKEGQNVTLSCEQNLNHDAMYWYRQDPGQGLRLIYYSQIVNDFQKGDIAEGYSVSREKKESFPLTVTSAQKNPTAFYLCASSSPGSNTEAFFGQGTRLTVV.

The genes are TRBV19 and TRBJ2-2, with 7 bases lining up with TRBD1. From germline, CDR1 is LNHDA and CDR2 SQIVND (reference sequence). The CDR3 is 15 residues long. J lost 6 bases, V lost 3 bases, and 7 bases had no gene match. The CDR3 here is CASSIVSGQAGELFF. In nucleotides, the CDR3 is TGTGCCAGTAGTATTGTTTCCGGACAGGCCGGGGAGCTGTTTTTT.

V is TRBV27 and J is TRBJ2-2, with D tentatively TRBD1 (6 bases). The CDR3 is 14 amino acids. Trimming shortened V by 8 bases and J by 3 bases, and 13 bases separated the two germline ends. Germline CDR1 and CDR2: MNHEY and SMNVEV (reference sequence). The CDR3 reads CASRRTVDTGELFF. CDR3 DNA: TGTGCCAGCCGACGGACAGTGGACACCGGGGAGCTGTTTTTT.

V and J are TRBV19 and TRBJ2-7; 10 bases line up with TRBD1. The CDR3 is made up of 15 amino acids. J gave up 0 bases and V 6 bases, and 5 bases lay outside the gene matches. Germline-derived CDR1 and CDR2 are LNHDA and SQIVND (reference sequence). The DNA for the CDR3 is TGTGCCAGTAGAAGGGGACAGGGGAGCTCCTACGAGCAGTACTTC. Translation: CASRRGQGSSYEQYF. Looking up the rest from reference TRBV19 and TRBJ2-7 gives the full variable domain: DGGITQSPKYLFRKEGQNVTLSCEQNLNHDAMYWYRQDPGQGLRLIYYSQIVNDFQKGDIAEGYSVSREKKESFPLTVTSAQKNPTAFYLCASRRGQGSSYEQYFGPGTRLTVT.

The chain couples TRBV6-5 to TRBJ1-6; D gene uncertain. The CDR3 runs to 15 residues. Germline V gene data show CDR1 as MNHEY and CDR2 as SVGAGI. Trimming pared 6 bases from V and 0 bases from J, leaving 9 bases between. The CDR3 reads CASRLQSSYNSPLHF. The DNA of the CDR3 is TGTGCCAGCAGATTACAGAGCTCCTATAATTCACCCCTCCACTTT.

The chain uses TRBV19 and TRBJ2-2; D remains ambiguous. Germline V gene data show CDR1 as LNHDA and CDR2 as SQIVND (reference sequence). The CDR3 spans 13 residues. Trimming took off 0 bases at V and 5 bases at J, with 4 bases between the two ends. The CDR3: CASSIERTGELFF. The CDR3 DNA reads as TGTGCCAGTAGTATAGAACGGACCGGGGAGCTGTTTTTT.

The gene calls are TRBV5-1 and TRBJ2-1, with TRBD1 matching over 7 bases. V lost 4 bases to trimming and J lost 2 bases; unmatched junction nucleotides: 3. CDR1 is SGHRS, CDR2 YFSETQ, per germline. The CDR3 consists of 14 residues. The CDR3 nucleotides are TGCGCCAGCAGCGAGGGGACAGCCTACAATGAGCAGTTCTTC. Protein sequence: CASSEGTAYNEQFF.

J is TRBJ2-7 and V is TRBV27, with 10 nucleotides matching TRBD1. The V gene end was trimmed by 5 bases and the J gene end by 2 bases; junction bases not matched to a gene: 6. The CDR3 runs to 15 residues. CDR1 MNHEY and CDR2 SMNVEV come from the germline V gene (reference sequence). In DNA, the CDR3 is TGTGCCAGCAGTAAGCGACAGGGGGCTACCTACGAGCAGTACTTC. This sequence encodes CASSKRQGATYEQYF.

The V and J genes are TRBV7-9 and TRBJ2-7; D may be TRBD1 (7 bases). The germline V gene encodes CDR1 SEHNR and CDR2 FQNEAQ (reference sequence). The CDR3 loop spans 13 amino acids. V dropped 5 bases and J dropped 2 bases, with 10 bases sitting between them. CDR3 in DNA: TGTGCCAGCAGCGCGGGGACAGCCTACGAGCAGTACTTC. Translation: CASSAGTAYEQYF. Complete variable domain (other parts from reference TRBV7-9 and TRBJ2-7): DTGVSQNPRHKITKRGQNVTFRCDPISEHNRLYWYRQTLGQGPEFLTYFQNEAQLEKSRLLSDRFSAERPKGSFSTLEIQRTEQGDSAMYLCASSAGTAYEQYFGPGTRLTVT.

The gene calls are TRBV20-1 and TRBJ1-5; D ambiguous. V lost 4 bases and J 12 bases, leaving 13 bases between the germline ends. The germline gives CDR1 DFQATT, CDR2 SNEGSKA (reference sequence). The CDR3 loop spans 11 amino acids. CDR3 bases: TGCAGTGCTATACGGGGTCCGCTCCAGCATTTT. It yields the protein CSAIRGPLQHF.

CDR3 in DNA: TGTGCCAGCAGTTCCCTGGTCGGGAGACGGTTCAATCAGCCCCAGCATTTT. Translating it yields CASSSLVGRRFNQPQHF. The V gene is TRBV27, the J gene TRBJ1-5, with D unresolved. Per the germline V gene, CDR1 is MNHEY and CDR2 is SMNVEV (reference sequence). Trimming stripped 4 bases from V and 3 bases from J, with 19 bases between. This CDR3 spans 17 amino acids.

In this sample, this clone turned up once. The chain carries TRBV9 and TRBJ1-4, with 10 nucleotides matching TRBD1. Germline lookup yields CDR1 SGDLS and CDR2 YYNGEE. The CDR3 consists of 17 residues. Losses at the gene ends were 3 bases for V and 7 bases for J; bases not matched to a gene: 12. Here the CDR3 reads CASSGTPGQGIGEKLFF. The CDR3 DNA follows: TGTGCCAGCAGCGGCACCCCGGGACAGGGGATCGGTGAAAAACTGTTTTTT. Full variable domain (remainder filled in from reference TRBV9 and TRBJ1-4): DSGVTQTPKHLITATGQRVTLRCSPRSGDLSVYWYQQSLDQGLQFLIQYYNGEERAKGNILERFSAQQFPDLHSELNLSSLELGDSALYFCASSGTPGQGIGEKLFFGSGTQLSVL.

The genes are TRBV7-9 and TRBJ1-2, with D possibly matching TRBD1 (6 bases). This CDR3 comprises 15 residues. Germline V gives CDR1 SEHNR, CDR2 FQNEAQ (reference sequence). V was shortened by 2 bases and J by 6 bases, with 16 bases between the two germline ends. The CDR3 here is CASSLTPQGVDGYTF. The CDR3 DNA is TGTGCCAGCAGCTTAACGCCACAGGGTGTAGATGGCTACACCTTC.

This chain connects TRBV6-2 or TRBV6-3 to TRBJ2-2, with 13 bases lining up with TRBD2. The CDR3 loop spans 18 amino acids. J was trimmed by 4 bases and V by 4 bases; bases with no gene match: 9. Germline CDR1 reads MNHEY; CDR2 reads SVGEGT. The CDR3 spells CASSSGGLAGLGTGELFF. CDR3 coding DNA: TGTGCCAGCAGTTCGGGGGGACTAGCGGGGCTGGGCACCGGGGAGCTGTTTTTT.

V is TRBV11-2 and J is TRBJ1-1; a weak D match, TRBD1 (5 bases). The CDR3 has 14 residues. Germline V gene lookup returns CDR1 SGHAT and CDR2 FQNNGV. V lost 4 bases, J lost 6 bases, and 15 bases lay in between. The CDR3 spells CASSSLAGWAEAFF. CDR3 nucleotides: TGTGCCAGCAGCTCCCTGGCAGGGTGGGCTGAAGCTTTCTTT.

The V call is TRBV7-2, the J call TRBJ1-2; D is possibly TRBD1 (5 bases). The V gene lost 3 bases and the J gene lost 4 bases, with 9 bases spanning the gap. The germline gives CDR1 SGHTA, CDR2 FQGNSA. CDR3 length: 13 amino acids. Here the CDR3 reads CASSFDRPYGYTF. In DNA, the CDR3 is TGTGCCAGCAGCTTCGACAGACCCTATGGCTACACCTTC.

The genes are TRBV19 and TRBJ1-6; D is perhaps TRBD1 (5 bases). The germline V gene has CDR1 LNHDA and CDR2 SQIVND (reference sequence). Trimming pared 8 bases from V and 9 bases from J, leaving 17 bases between. The CDR3 runs 14 residues. CDR3: CASSLGGGSSPLHF. CDR3 nucleotides: TGTGCCAGTTCCCTCGGGGGAGGAAGTTCACCCCTCCACTTT.

V and J are TRBV2 and TRBJ2-5; D remains ambiguous. CDR3 length equals 11 residues. Trimming took 4 bases from V and 5 from J, leaving 5 bases between them. Germline values: CDR1 SNHLY, CDR2 FYNNEI. Here the CDR3 reads CASSVQETQYF. The DNA for the CDR3 is TGTGCCAGCAGTGTCCAGGAGACCCAGTACTTC.

J is TRBJ2-7 and V is TRBV5-1; TRBD1 might be the D (6 bases). Trimming removed 4 bases from V and 0 bases from J, with 11 bases in between. This CDR3 spans 14 amino acids. Germline assignment: CDR1 SGHRS and CDR2 YFSETQ. CDR3 DNA sequence: TGCGCCAGCAGCGGGGGCCCCAGCTCCTACGAGCAGTACTTC. It yields the protein CASSGGPSSYEQYF.

The CDR3 DNA follows: TGTGCCAGCAGCTTAGCGCTAAGGGGGGGGAACGGCTACACCTTC. This encodes CASSLALRGGNGYTF. This rearrangement joins TRBV7-6 to TRBJ1-2, with D possibly matching TRBD1 (6 bases). Germline assignment: CDR1 SGHVS and CDR2 FNYEAQ. Trimming left V 0 bases short and J 8 bases short, with 16 bases between. The CDR3 length is 15 residues. The whole variable domain, remainder taken from reference TRBV7-6 and TRBJ1-2, is GAGVSQSPRYKVTKRGQDVALRCDPISGHVSLYWYRQALGQGPEFLTYFNYEAQQDKSGLPNDRFSAERPEGSISTLTIQRTEQRDSAMYRCASSLALRGGNGYTFGSGTRLTVV.

The rearrangement uses TRBV5-1 and TRBJ1-2; 8 bases line up with TRBD1. The germline V gene encodes CDR1 SGHRS and CDR2 YFSETQ. The J segment lost 6 bases and the V segment lost 0 bases, leaving 1 base of the junction unmatched. The CDR3 loop spans 13 amino acids. The CDR3 DNA reads TGCGCCAGCAGCTTGGCAGGGGGCAATGGCTACACCTTC. Translated: CASSLAGGNGYTF. The whole variable domain, remainder taken from reference TRBV5-1 and TRBJ1-2, is KAGVTQTPRYLIKTRGQQVTLSCSPISGHRSVSWYQQTPGQGLQFLFEYFSETQRNKGNFPGRFSGRQFSNSRSEMNVSTLELGDSALYLCASSLAGGNGYTFGSGTRLTVV.

This chain connects TRBV28 to TRBJ2-7; 8 nucleotides line up with TRBD2. V shed 3 bases and J 4 bases; nucleotides not matched to a gene: 11. CDR3 length equals 16 residues. CDR1 is MDHEN and CDR2 is SYDVKM in the germline V gene. CDR3 in DNA: TGTGCCAGCAGTTTGATGACCGGGGGGGATCTGTACGAGCAGTACTTC. As protein: CASSLMTGGDLYEQYF.

V and J are TRBV9 and TRBJ1-2; 7 nucleotides line up with TRBD1. Germline V CDR1 and CDR2: SGDLS, YYNGEE. V dropped 5 bases and J dropped 8; count of bases not matched to a gene: 15. The CDR3 length is 15 residues. CDR3 DNA: TGTGCCAGCAGAGCCCCTGGGACAGATGTATGGGGCTACACCTTC. This translates into CASRAPGTDVWGYTF.

In its sample, this clone was seen once. The gene calls are TRBV9 and TRBJ1-3, with 7 nucleotides matching TRBD1. The germline V gene has CDR1 SGDLS and CDR2 YYNGEE. The CDR3 covers 18 residues. The V segment lost 1 base and the J segment 0 bases; nucleotides outside the gene matches: 10. The CDR3 DNA reads TGTGCCAGCAGCGTACGGCCACAGGGGAGCCCCTCTGGAAACACCATATATTTT. It translates to CASSVRPQGSPSGNTIYF.